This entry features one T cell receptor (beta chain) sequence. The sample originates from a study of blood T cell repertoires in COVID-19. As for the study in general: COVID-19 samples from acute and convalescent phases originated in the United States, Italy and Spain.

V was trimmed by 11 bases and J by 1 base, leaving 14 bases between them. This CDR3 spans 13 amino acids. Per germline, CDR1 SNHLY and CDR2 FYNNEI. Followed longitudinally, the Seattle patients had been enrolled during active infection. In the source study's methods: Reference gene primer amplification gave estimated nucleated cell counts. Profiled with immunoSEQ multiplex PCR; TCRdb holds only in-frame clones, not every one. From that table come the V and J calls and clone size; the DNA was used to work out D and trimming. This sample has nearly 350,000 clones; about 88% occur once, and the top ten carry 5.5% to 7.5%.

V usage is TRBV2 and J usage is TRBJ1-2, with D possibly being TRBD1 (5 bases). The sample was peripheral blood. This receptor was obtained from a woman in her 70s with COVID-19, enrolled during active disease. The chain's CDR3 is CADRRGNNYGYTF. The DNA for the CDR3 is TGTGCCGACCGGCGGGGCAATAACTATGGCTACACCTTC.